The following is a T cell receptor (beta chain) sequence with its context. Its antigen is unknown. No base quality information exists; no much larger clone differs at one position. These data come from a study of graft-versus-host responses after intestinal transplantation (TCRdb year 2021). General notes on the study: Multivisceral, liver-intestinal, or isolated intestinal transplants were received by the recipients. A peak of at least 4% donor T cells among recipient peripheral blood mononuclear cells was the definition used for donor T cell macrochimerism. Graft-versus-host and host-versus-graft alloreactive T cell clones were tracked in the graft, circulation and bone marrow after intestinal transplantation using bulk TCR-beta CDR3 sequencing. To identify alloreactive clones, pre-transplant mixed lymphocyte reaction products were sequenced and then compared with unstimulated pre-transplant donor and recipient T cells. The cohort enrolled approximately 24 intestinal transplant recipients, one of whom was a retransplant, and a few patients without pretransplant specimens were excluded. Anti-thymocyte globulin induction was given to all recipients, followed by maintenance tacrolimus and steroids for two to three years. Samples from a few later patients were sequenced in-house on an Illumina MiSeq with MiXCR processing rather than by the commercial service. Findings and caveats that apply to the study as a whole: In patients with donor T cell macrochimerism, the allografts had high GvH to HvG T cell clonal ratios. GvH clones were detected in recipient bone marrow, and some of these GvH clones were observed earlier in ileal mucosa or blood, consistent with an intestinal mucosal origin. Early after transplant, declines in HvG clones were associated with peak levels of circulating GvH clones. The relatively low number and heterogeneity of intestinal transplant patients limited the conclusions.

CDR1 and CDR2 (SGHTA, FQGNSA) derive from the germline V gene. From its cysteine to its phenylalanine, the CDR3 spans 13 amino acids. Of all the DNA, just the CDR3 is kept, 39 bases in frame from base 1. V is reduced by 3 bases and J by 3 bases, leaving a spacing of 7 bases between them. Intraepithelial and lamina propria lymphocytes were isolated from graft specimens using dithiothreitol, EDTA incubations and collagenase D digestion. Bulk TCR-beta sequencing was performed on serial intestinal graft biopsy specimens collected as late as 600 days after transplant. The receptor library was made with the immunoSEQ multiplex PCR assay. High-throughput TCR-beta CDR3 sequencing of genomic DNA from most patients was performed by Adaptive Biotechnologies. The paper's data handling went like this. TCR sequencing data were retrieved from Adaptive's ImmunoSEQ software for 15 to 20 patients, whereas three other patients were processed with MiXCR and VDJtools. CDR3 nucleotide sequences shared by donor and recipient were removed because the origin of these sequences could not be assigned. To count as alloreactive, a clone needed at least 2-fold expansion over unstimulated cells and a minimum CFSE-low frequency of 0.002% (template counts) or 0.001% (read counts). Clones were considered mappable if detected in sequenced pre-transplant spleen, lymph node, or MLR CFSE-low populations of the donor or recipient. Cumulative frequency of alloreactive clones was calculated as a percentage of all sequences weighted by copy number. Drawn from immuneACCESS, this table holds only the in-frame rearrangements with V and J called that TCRdb kept. Clones are partly lost; checked studies trace under half to an unresolved V gene and leave the rest unexplained. V and J calls and clone size are given by that table; D and trimming were obtained from the DNA. Across this sample there are about 15,000 clones, with 67% seen only once. The ten largest make up 9% of the sample.

The chain was built from TRBV7-2 and TRBJ2-3; perhaps TRBD2 is the D gene, with 5 bases matching. This receptor was obtained from a human patient who received an intestinal transplant, so some T cells may come from the graft donor. The specimen comprised ileum tissue, sampled approximately 700 days after intestinal transplantation. At the DNA level, the sequence is TGTGCCAGCAGCTTGGACTGGACAGATACGCAGTATTTT. The encoded protein is CASSLDWTDTQYF.